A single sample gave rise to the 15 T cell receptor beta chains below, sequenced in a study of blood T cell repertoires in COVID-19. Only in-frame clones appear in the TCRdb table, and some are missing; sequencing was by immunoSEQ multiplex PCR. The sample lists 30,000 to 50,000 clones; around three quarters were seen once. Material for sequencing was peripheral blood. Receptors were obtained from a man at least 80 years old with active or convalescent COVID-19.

This CDR3 reads CASSQAPREQYF. CDR3 bases: TGTGCCAGCAGCCAAGCCCCCCGGGAGCAGTACTTC. The chain combines TRBV3-1 (or the pseudogene TRBV3-2) with TRBJ2-7; D call uncertain. V lost 1 base and J lost 7, with 8 bases in between. In germline, CDR1 is LGHDT, CDR2 YNNKEL (reference sequence). There are 12 residues in the CDR3.

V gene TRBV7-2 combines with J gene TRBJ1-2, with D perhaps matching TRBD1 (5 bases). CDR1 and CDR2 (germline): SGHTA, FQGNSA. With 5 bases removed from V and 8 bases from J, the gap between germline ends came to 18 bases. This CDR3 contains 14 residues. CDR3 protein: CASSAWGGRVGYTF. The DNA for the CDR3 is TGTGCCAGCAGCGCCTGGGGGGGGAGAGTCGGCTACACCTTC. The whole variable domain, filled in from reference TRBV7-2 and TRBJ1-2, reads GAGVSQSPSNKVTEKGKDVELRCDPISGHTALYWYRQSLGQGLEFLIYFQGNSAPDKSGLPSDRFSAERTGGSVSTLTIQRTQQEDSAVYLCASSAWGGRVGYTFGSGTRLTVV.

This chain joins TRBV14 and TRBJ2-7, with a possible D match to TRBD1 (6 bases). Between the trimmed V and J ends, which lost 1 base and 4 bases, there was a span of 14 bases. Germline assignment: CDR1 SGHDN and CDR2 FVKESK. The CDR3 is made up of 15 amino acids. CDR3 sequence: CASSQVRDIHYEQYF. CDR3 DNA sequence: TGTGCCAGCAGCCAAGTCCGGGACATACATTACGAGCAGTACTTC.

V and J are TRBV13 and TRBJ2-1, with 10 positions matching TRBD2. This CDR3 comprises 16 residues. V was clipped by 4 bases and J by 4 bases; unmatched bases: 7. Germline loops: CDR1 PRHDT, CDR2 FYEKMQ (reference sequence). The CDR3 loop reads CASSSITSGVYNEQFF. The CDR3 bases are TGTGCCAGCAGCTCCATAACTAGCGGGGTTTACAATGAGCAGTTCTTC.

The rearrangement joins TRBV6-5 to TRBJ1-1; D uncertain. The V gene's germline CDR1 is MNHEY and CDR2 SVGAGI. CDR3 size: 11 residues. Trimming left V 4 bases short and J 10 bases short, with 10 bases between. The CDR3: CASSLQSAAFF. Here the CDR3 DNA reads TGTGCCAGCAGTTTACAGAGTGCAGCTTTCTTT.

The CDR3 DNA follows: TGTGCCAGCACAGTAGGGGGCAATGAGCAGTTCTTC. It encodes CASTVGGNEQFF. The chain recombines TRBV6-6 with TRBJ2-1, with D tentatively TRBD1 (6 bases). Looked up from germline, CDR1 is MNHNY and CDR2 is SVGAGI (reference sequence). Trimming took 7 bases from V and 6 from J, leaving 10 bases between them. The CDR3 is 12 amino acids.

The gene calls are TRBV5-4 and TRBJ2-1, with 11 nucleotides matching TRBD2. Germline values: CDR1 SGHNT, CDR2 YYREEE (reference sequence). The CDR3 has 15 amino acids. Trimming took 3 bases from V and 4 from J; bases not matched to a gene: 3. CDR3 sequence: CASSWGTSGYNEQFF. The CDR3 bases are TGTGCCAGCAGCTGGGGGACTAGCGGATACAATGAGCAGTTCTTC. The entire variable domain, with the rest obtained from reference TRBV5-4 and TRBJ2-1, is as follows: ETGVTQSPTHLIKTRGQQVTLRCSSQSGHNTVSWYQQALGQGPQFIFQYYREEENGRGNFPPRFSGLQFPNYSSELNVNALELDDSALYLCASSWGTSGYNEQFFGPGTRLTVL.

The CDR3 DNA reads as TGTGCCAGCAGCCGCTGGGGCCTCAACGAGCAGTACTTC. It is translated as CASSRWGLNEQYF. This chain connects TRBV7-9 to TRBJ2-7; a weak D match, TRBD1 (5 bases). Germline CDR1 and CDR2: SEHNR and FQNEAQ (reference sequence). The CDR3 totals 13 residues. Trimming shortened V by 5 bases and J by 5 bases, and 13 bases separated the two germline ends.

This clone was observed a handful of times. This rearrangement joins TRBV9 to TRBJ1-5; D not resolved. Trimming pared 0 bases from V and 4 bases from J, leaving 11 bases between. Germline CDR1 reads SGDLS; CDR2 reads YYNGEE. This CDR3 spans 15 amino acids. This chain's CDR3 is CASSVGAGTNQPQHF. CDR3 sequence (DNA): TGTGCCAGCAGCGTAGGGGCAGGAACAAATCAGCCCCAGCATTTT.

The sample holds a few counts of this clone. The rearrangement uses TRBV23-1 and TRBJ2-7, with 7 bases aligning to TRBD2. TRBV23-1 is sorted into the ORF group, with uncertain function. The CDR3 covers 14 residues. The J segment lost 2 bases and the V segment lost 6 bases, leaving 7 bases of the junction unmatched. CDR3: CASSIRRETYEQYF. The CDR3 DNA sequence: TGCGCCAGCAGCATAAGGCGGGAGACCTACGAGCAGTACTTC.

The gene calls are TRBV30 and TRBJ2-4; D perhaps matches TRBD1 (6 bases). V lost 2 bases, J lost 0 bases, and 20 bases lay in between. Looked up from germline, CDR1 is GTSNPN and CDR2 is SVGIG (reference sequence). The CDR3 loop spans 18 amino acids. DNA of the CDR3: TGTGCCTGGAGTCGGTCTCACAGGGAGTGGGGAGCCAAAAACATTCAGTACTTC. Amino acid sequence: CAWSRSHREWGAKNIQYF. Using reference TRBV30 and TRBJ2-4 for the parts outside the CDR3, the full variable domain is SQTIHQWPATLVQPVGSPLSLECTVEGTSNPNLYWYRQAAGRGLQLLFYSVGIGQISSEVPQNLSASRPQDRQFILSSKKLLLSDSGFYLCAWSRSHREWGAKNIQYFGAGTRLSVL.

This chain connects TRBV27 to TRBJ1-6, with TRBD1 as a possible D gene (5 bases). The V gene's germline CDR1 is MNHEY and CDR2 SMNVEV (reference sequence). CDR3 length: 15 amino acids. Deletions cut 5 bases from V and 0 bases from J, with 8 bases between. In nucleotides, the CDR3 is TGTGCCAGCAGTGCACAGGCCTCCTATAATTCACCCCTCCACTTT. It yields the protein CASSAQASYNSPLHF.

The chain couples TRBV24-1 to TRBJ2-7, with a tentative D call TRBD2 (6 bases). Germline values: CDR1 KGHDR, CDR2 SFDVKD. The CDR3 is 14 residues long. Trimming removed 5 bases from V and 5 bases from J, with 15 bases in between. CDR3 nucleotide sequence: TGTGCCACCAGTGCCGGAGGGGACCTTAACGAGCAGTACTTC. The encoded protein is CATSAGGDLNEQYF.

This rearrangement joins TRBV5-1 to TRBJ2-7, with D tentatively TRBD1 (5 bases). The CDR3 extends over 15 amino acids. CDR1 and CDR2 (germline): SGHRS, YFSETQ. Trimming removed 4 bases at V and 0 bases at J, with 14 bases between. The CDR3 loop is CASSHPTVNSYEQYF. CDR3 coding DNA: TGCGCCAGCAGCCACCCGACAGTTAACTCCTACGAGCAGTACTTC.

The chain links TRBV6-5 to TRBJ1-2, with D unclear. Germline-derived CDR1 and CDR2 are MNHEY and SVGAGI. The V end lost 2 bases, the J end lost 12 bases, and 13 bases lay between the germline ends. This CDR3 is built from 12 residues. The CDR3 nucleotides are TGTGCCAGCAGTTACCCTACGAGGTGGGACACCTTC. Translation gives CASSYPTRWDTF.